This passage covers 8 T cell receptor beta chains from one sample sequenced in a study of T cell responses to AZD1222 COVID-19 vaccine. The repertoire was sequenced with immunoSEQ multiplex PCR; TCRdb's copy has only in-frame clones and lacks some. The sample holds 50,000 or so clones, 80% seen once. Material: peripheral blood, obtained 28 days after the second AZD1222 dose. The receptor source for this set is an adult who received the AZD1222 COVID-19 vaccine.

The chain recombines TRBV7-9 with TRBJ2-1; TRBD2 aligns across 11 bases. Germline values: CDR1 SEHNR, CDR2 FQNEAQ (reference sequence). This CDR3 spans 15 amino acids. V gave up 1 base and J gave up 8 bases; unmatched junction bases: 4. DNA for the CDR3: TGTGCCAGCAGCTTAGTTAGCGGGAGGGTAGATGAGCAGTTCTTC. Translated, it gives CASSLVSGRVDEQFF.

The chain carries TRBV21-1 and TRBJ2-1; TRBD2, the D gene given by the table, was not confirmed from the DNA. TRBV21-1 corresponds to a pseudogene. The CDR3 contains 18 residues. CDR3 amino acids: CASSKVGLAGLGYNEQFF. In nucleotides, the CDR3 is TGTGCCAGCAGCAAAGTTGGTCTAGCGGGTTTAGGGTACAATGAGCAGTTCTTC.

The CDR3 region is CASSQGLGPGELFF. CDR3 nucleotide sequence: TGTGCCAGTAGTCAGGGACTAGGACCCGGGGAGCTGTTTTTT. This chain connects TRBV19 to TRBJ2-2; 8 nucleotides line up with TRBD2. Germline V gives CDR1 LNHDA, CDR2 SQIVND (reference sequence). The trim removed 5 bases at V and 6 bases at J, leaving 5 bases unmatched. The CDR3 runs 14 residues.

The count of this clone is one. V gene TRBV5-1 combines with J gene TRBJ1-2; D is undetermined. The CDR3 has 14 amino acids. Trimming shortened V by 7 bases and J by 3 bases, and 16 bases separated the two germline ends. Per germline, CDR1 SGHRS and CDR2 YFSETQ. The CDR3 spells CASSLTQSYYGYTF. The DNA for the CDR3 is TGCGCCAGCTCACTAACGCAGAGCTACTATGGCTACACCTTC.

V gene TRBV6-6 combines with J gene TRBJ2-2, with a weak D call TRBD1 (7 bases). The V and J ends lost 4 bases and 8 bases respectively, with 11 bases between them. This CDR3 contains 13 residues. The germline CDR1 and CDR2 sequences are MNHNY and SVGAGI (reference sequence). CDR3 sequence: CASSFQGGGELFF. In DNA form, the CDR3 reads TGTGCCAGCAGTTTCCAGGGGGGTGGGGAGCTGTTTTTT.

The chain couples TRBV7-2 to TRBJ1-1; possibly TRBD1 for D (5 bases). Per germline, CDR1 SGHTA and CDR2 FQGNSA. This CDR3 is 13 amino acids long. V lost 3 bases and J 1 base, leaving 6 bases between the germline ends. Here the CDR3 reads CASSFQGNTEAFF. The CDR3 DNA is TGTGCCAGCAGCTTTCAGGGGAACACTGAAGCTTTCTTT.

This clone has just one count. The chain combines TRBV4-1 with TRBJ2-3; possibly TRBD1 for D (7 bases). The germline CDR1 and CDR2 sequences are MGHRA and YSYEKL. V shed 0 bases and J shed 5 bases, with 12 bases lying between them. The CDR3 consists of 15 residues. The CDR3 nucleotides are TGCGCCAGCAGCCAAGATTACAGGGGAGGAGATACGCAGTATTTT. Translated, it gives CASSQDYRGGDTQYF.

The chain couples TRBV2 to TRBJ2-3; TRBD1 aligns across 8 bases. Germline values: CDR1 SNHLY, CDR2 FYNNEI. The CDR3 has 14 residues. Unmatched junction bases numbered 7, after V lost 11 bases and J lost 0 bases. CDR3 nucleotides: TGTGCCGCAAATAACAGGGGGAGCACAGATACGCAGTATTTT. It is translated as CAANNRGSTDTQYF. The full variable domain, its missing parts supplied by reference TRBV2 and TRBJ2-3, is EPEVTQTPSHQVTQMGQEVILRCVPISNHLYFYWYRQILGQKVEFLVSFYNNEISEKSEIFDDQFSVERPDGSNFTLKIRSTKLEDSAMYFCAANNRGSTDTQYFGPGTRLTVL.